The present TCR beta chain was sequenced within a study of shared clonotypes between healthy human individuals. The study, taken as a whole, reports: Investigators collected only blood, and repertoires in tissues likely differ. Shared clonotypes across all four donors exceeded non-shared ones in generation probability.

Profiling relied on immunoSEQ multiplex PCR, and the TCRdb table lists in-frame clones only, not all of them. The sample contains 2.3 million or so clones, 93% of which appear only once. For this clone: What it binds is unknown. In the same sample, other DNA sequences code for this CDR3.

The receptor's source is a man younger than 35 in good health. Some clones in this sample may be carry-over from other donors' samples. Material: naive CD4+ T cells from PBMCs. As for subset: CD45RA+ positively selected.

The CDR3 here is CASSPQGDYGYTF. The CDR3 region has the DNA TGCGCCAGCAGCCCTCAGGGGGACTATGGCTACACCTTC. This chain uses TRBV5-1 with TRBJ1-2; TRBD1 matches at 7 bases. V was clipped by 4 bases and J by 3 bases; unmatched bases: 3. This CDR3 comprises 13 residues. Germline CDR1 and CDR2: SGHRS and YFSETQ.